The table lists the clone carrying this TCR beta chain with a few counts. Measured with immunoSEQ multiplex PCR; TCRdb has only the in-frame clones, and not every one. The repertoire holds fewer than 100,000 clones, with 85% as singletons. This sample stems from a study of blood T cell repertoires in COVID-19. About the research overall: Specimens from acute and convalescent COVID-19 originated in the United States, Italy and Spain.

CDR1 is WNHNN and CDR2 is SYGVQD in the germline V gene (reference sequence). Trimming removed 4 bases at V and 4 bases at J, with 14 bases between. The CDR3 runs 14 residues. The chain combines TRBV10-1 with TRBJ2-7; TRBD1 is a possible D gene (5 bases). Sequencing was done on a sample of peripheral blood. The sequence was obtained from a man aged 55 to 70 with acute or convalescent COVID-19. CDR3 residues: CASSARTRFYEQYF. The CDR3, as DNA: TGCGCCAGCAGTGCTCGGACACGTTTTTACGAGCAGTACTTC.